Sequencing of this T cell receptor (beta chain) was carried out in a study of CD8+ T cells in alopecia areata. Overall study: Percentage of affected scalp area was the basis on which treated patients' severity was scored. Notes on the study in general: Within the top 100, expanded CD8+ clones significantly decreased with tofacitinib, as did scalp clonality.

With regard to this clone: Its antigen is not known.

This CDR3 is built from 13 residues. CDR1 and CDR2 (germline): SGHRS, YFSETQ. V shed 5 bases and J shed 5 bases, with 13 bases lying between them. Isolated RNA was reverse transcribed into cDNA used as the sequencing template. Generated by immunoSEQ multiplex PCR, the TCRdb table keeps only in-frame clones and is missing some. The sample lists 150,000 to 200,000 clones; 50% to 75% were seen once. Noted treatment: oral pan-JAK inhibitor, 5-10 mg twice daily. This sequence joins TRBV5-1 and TRBJ2-5; D is ambiguous. The material sequenced was CD4+ T cells sorted from blood, taken between weeks 55 and 65, from a patient treated with tofacitinib. The sequence derives from a human donor with alopecia areata. Written as DNA, the CDR3 is TGCGCCAGCAGGCATCCGGCGGTCGAGACCCAGTACTTC. This translates into CASRHPAVETQYF.